The source of this TCR beta chain is a study of regulatory T cells in long-lasting Graves disease. Study-level findings and limits: Persistent Graves' patients showed less TCR diversity than newly diagnosed patients showed.

As to time point: newly diagnosed GD, antithyroid drugs for less than 3 months. The TCR library was made from RNA that had been extracted from PBMCs in TRIzol. In germline, CDR1 is SQVTM, CDR2 ANQGSEA. V was trimmed by 4 bases and J by 6 bases, leaving 19 bases between them. The CDR3 runs 15 residues. Libraries of TCR beta came from iRepertoire HTBI primers plus Arm-PCR of CDR3 regions. TCRdb fed the multiplex PCR reads into MiXCR, producing one record per CDR3 protein. Of 440,000 or so distinct CDR3 sequences in the sample, under 15% were seen once. This clonotype was detected only a few times. Its antigen remains unidentified. These data also formed part of another study, on T cells in Graves' hyperthyroidism and ophthalmopathy. Per that study: Ophthalmopathy could be told apart from stable hyperthyroidism with a 13 V-J model. Ophthalmopathy was identified by the model a median approximately 6.9 months ahead of onset.

V gene TRBV29-1 combines with J gene TRBJ1-5, with D unclear. The sequenced sample was peripheral blood mononuclear cells (PBMCs), obtained at new diagnosis, from a patient treated with antithyroid drugs. This TCR derives from a woman aged 25 to 45 with Graves disease. The CDR3 is CSVAFGVRAGQPQHF. In nucleotides, the CDR3 is TGCAGCGTTGCCTTTGGGGTACGGGCGGGTCAGCCCCAGCATTTT.